This T cell receptor beta chain was captured by sequencing in a study of blood T cells in healthy people across ages. Points from the study as a whole: More naive CD4+ cells and higher diversity marked long-lived donors relative to aged donors. No one knew whether donors had CMV, which possibly confounded expanded clonotype changes.

The sample providers were healthy Caucasian people from Russia, aged about 6 to 95. Alongside a J-beta primer mix, a sample-barcoded 5' primer served in a second PCR lasting roughly 6 to 12 cycles. MiXCR, applied by TCRdb to the 5' RACE reads, yields one record per CDR3 protein. The repertoire holds some 1,500,000 distinct CDR3 sequences, with 35% to 45% as singletons. Germline V lookup: CDR1 SGDLS, CDR2 YYNGEE. This CDR3 comprises 15 residues. Trimming cost V 3 bases and J 1 base, with 13 bases left between them. This clonotype was detected a few times. Antigen unknown. This rearrangement joins TRBV9 to TRBJ2-5; D is possibly TRBD1 (6 bases). This TCR came from a woman younger than 30 in good health. Sequenced sample: blood. The CDR3 coding sequence is TGTGCCAGCAGCGAGGGAACAGGGTCCCAAGAGACCCAGTACTTC. This sequence encodes CASSEGTGSQETQYF. The whole variable domain, remainder taken from reference TRBV9 and TRBJ2-5, is DSGVTQTPKHLITATGQRVTLRCSPRSGDLSVYWYQQSLDQGLQFLIQYYNGEERAKGNILERFSAQQFPDLHSELNLSSLELGDSALYFCASSEGTGSQETQYFGPGTRLLVL.